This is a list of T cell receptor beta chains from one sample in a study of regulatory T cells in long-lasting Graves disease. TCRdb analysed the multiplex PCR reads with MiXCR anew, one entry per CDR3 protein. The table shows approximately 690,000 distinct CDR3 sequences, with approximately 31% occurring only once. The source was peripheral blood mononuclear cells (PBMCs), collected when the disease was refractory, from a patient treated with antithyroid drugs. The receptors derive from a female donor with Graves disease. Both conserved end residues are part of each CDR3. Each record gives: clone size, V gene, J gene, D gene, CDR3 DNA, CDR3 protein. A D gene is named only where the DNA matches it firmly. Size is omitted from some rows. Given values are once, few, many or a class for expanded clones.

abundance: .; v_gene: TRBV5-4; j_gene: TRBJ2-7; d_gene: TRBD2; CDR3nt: TGTGCCAGCAGCGCATTACTAGCGGCGGGCCACGAGCAGTACTTC; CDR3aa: CASSALLAAGHEQYF
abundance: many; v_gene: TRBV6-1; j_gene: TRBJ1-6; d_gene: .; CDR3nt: TGTGCCAGCAGTGACCCCCTAAAGGGGGGACCCCTCCACTTT; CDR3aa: CASSDPLKGGPLHF
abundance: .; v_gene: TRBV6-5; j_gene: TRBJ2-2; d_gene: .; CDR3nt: TGTGCCAGCAGTTACGAAGCGTACACCGGGGAGCTGTTTTTT; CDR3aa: CASSYEAYTGELFF
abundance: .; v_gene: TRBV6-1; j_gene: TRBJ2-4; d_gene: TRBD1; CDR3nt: TGTGCCAGCAGTGCGATGCCAGGGGGCGATGACATTCAGTACTTC; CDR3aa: CASSAMPGGDDIQYF
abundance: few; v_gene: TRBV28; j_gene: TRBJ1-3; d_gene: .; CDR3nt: TGTGCCAGCAGTTTTGGGGGGCTGCGAAACACCATATATTTT; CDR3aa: CASSFGGLRNTIYF
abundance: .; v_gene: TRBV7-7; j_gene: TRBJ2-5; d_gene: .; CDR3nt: TGTGCCAGCAGCTTAGGGTTTCGGCCGTGGCAAGAGACCCAGTACTTC; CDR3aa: CASSLGFRPWQETQYF
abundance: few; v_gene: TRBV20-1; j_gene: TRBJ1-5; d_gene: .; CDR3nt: TGCAGTGCTAGAGGGCCAGTCCCCAAACAGCCCCAGCATTTT; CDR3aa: CSARGPVPKQPQHF
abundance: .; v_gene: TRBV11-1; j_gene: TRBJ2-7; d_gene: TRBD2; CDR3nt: TGTGCCAGCAGCTTCCTTCACGGACTAGCCGAATACGAGCAGTACTTC; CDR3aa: CASSFLHGLAEYEQYF
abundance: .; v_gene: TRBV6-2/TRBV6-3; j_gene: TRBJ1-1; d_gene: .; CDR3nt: TGTGCCAGCCGGGGGATCACTGAAGCTTTCTTT; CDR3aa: CASRGITEAFF
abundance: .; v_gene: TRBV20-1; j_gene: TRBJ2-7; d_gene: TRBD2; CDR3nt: TGCAGTGCCAACGGACTAGCGGGGGATATGGGGGACGAGCAGTACTTC; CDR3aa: CSANGLAGDMGDEQYF
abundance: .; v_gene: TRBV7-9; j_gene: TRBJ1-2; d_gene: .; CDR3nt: TGTGCCAGCAGCTTAGCGGACAGCCTAGAGGGCTACACCTTC; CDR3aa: CASSLADSLEGYTF
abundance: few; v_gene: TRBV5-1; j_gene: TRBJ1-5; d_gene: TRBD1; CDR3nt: TGCGCCAGCAGCCCTACGGGGACAGGCAGCAATCAGCCCCAGCATTTT; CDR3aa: CASSPTGTGSNQPQHF
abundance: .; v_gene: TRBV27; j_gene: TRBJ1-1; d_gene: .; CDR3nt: TGTGCCAGCAGTTTCAGTTCGACAGTGTTTAACACTGAAGCTTTCTTT; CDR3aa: CASSFSSTVFNTEAFF
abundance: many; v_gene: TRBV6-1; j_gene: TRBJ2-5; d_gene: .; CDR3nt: TGTGCCAGCACCCACTCACAGCGGGTTGAGACCCAGTACTTC; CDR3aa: CASTHSQRVETQYF
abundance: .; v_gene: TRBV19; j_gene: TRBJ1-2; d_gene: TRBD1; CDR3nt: TGTGCCAGTCAAGAGACGGGACAGTGGCATGGCTACACCTTC; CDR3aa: CASQETGQWHGYTF
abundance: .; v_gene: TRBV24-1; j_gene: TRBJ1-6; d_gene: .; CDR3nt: TGTGCCACCAGTGACTCAGGGGTTTCACCCCTCCACTTT; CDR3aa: CATSDSGVSPLHF
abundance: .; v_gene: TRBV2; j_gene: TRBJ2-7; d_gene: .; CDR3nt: TGTGCCAGCAGTCAGGGACCAATGGGCGAGCAGTACTTC; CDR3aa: CASSQGPMGEQYF
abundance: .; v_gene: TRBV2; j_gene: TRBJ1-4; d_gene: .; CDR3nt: TGTGCCAGCGGCGCCCCAGGGGCGGGCGAAAAACTGTTTTTT; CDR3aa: CASGAPGAGEKLFF
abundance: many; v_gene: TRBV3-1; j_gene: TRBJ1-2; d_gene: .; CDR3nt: TGTGCCAGCAGCCAAGCGGCAGTCGGATATGGCTACACCTTC; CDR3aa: CASSQAAVGYGYTF
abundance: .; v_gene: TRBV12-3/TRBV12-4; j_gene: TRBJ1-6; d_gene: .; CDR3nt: TGTGCCAGCAGCCGTGGGACGTCCTTGTACGGGGAACCCCTCCACTTT; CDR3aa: CASSRGTSLYGEPLHF
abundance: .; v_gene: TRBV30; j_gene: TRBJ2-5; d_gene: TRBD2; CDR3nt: TGTGCCTGGAGTCCCGGGACCGGGGGGGCAGAGACCCAGTACTTC; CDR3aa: CAWSPGTGGAETQYF
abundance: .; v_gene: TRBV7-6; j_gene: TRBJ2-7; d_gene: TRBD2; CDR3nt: TGTGCCAGCAGCTCAACCTTGAGGGCTAGCGGGAGCACGGTGGTCTACGAGCAGTACTTC; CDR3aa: CASSSTLRASGSTVVYEQYF
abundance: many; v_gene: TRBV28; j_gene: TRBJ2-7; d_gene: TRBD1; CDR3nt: TGTGCCAGCAGTTCGATTTGGGACAGGGCCGAGCAGTACTTC; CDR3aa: CASSSIWDRAEQYF
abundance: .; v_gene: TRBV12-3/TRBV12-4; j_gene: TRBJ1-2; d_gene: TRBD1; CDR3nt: TGTGCCAGCAGTTTGGGGACAGGGATTAACTATGGCTACACCTTC; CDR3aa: CASSLGTGINYGYTF
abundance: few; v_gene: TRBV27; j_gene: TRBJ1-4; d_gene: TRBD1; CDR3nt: TGTGCCAGCAGACAACAGGGGGTACTGTTTTTT; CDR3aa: CASRQQGVLFF
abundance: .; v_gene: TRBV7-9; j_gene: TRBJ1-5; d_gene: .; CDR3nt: TGTGCCAGCAGTGAAACATTGGCGGAGAGGCAGCCCCAGCATTTT; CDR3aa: CASSETLAERQPQHF
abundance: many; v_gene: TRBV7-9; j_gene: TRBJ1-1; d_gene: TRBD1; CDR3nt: TGTGCCAGCAGCTGGGACAGCTACACTGAAGCTTTCTTT; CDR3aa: CASSWDSYTEAFF
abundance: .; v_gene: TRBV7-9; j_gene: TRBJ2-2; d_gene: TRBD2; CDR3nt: TGTGCCAGCAGGCTACTAGCGCACACGAACACCGGGGAGCTGTTTTTT; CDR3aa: CASRLLAHTNTGELFF
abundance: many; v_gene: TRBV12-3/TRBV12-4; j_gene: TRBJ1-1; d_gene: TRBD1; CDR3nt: TGTGCCAGCAGTTTGGCGGACAGGGAAGCTTTCTTT; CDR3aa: CASSLADREAFF
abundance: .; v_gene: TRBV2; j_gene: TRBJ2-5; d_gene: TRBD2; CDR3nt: TGTGCCAGCAGCGACGCGCTAGCGGCAAACCAAGAGACCCAGTACTTC; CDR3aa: CASSDALAANQETQYF
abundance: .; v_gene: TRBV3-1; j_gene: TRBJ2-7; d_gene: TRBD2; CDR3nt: TGTGCCAGCAGCCCCAACTCCGGGACTAGCGGGGACGAGCAGTACTTC; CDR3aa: CASSPNSGTSGDEQYF
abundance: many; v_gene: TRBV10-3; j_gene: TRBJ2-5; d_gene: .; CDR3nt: TGTGCCATGTGTAGACAGACCAGACAAGAGACCCAGTACTTC; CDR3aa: CAMCRQTRQETQYF
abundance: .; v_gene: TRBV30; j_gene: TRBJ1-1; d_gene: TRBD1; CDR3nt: TGTGCCTGGAACCGACAGGGGTTGAACACTGAAGCTTTCTTT; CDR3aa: CAWNRQGLNTEAFF
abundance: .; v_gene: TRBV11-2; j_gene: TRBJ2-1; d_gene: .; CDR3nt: TGTGCCAGCAGCCGCGGGGAGAATGAGCAGTTCTTC; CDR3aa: CASSRGENEQFF
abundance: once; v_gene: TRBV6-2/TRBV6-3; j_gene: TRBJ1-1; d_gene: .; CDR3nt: TGTGCCAGCCTTCGGACTCCGAGCACTGAAGCTTTCTTT; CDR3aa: CASLRTPSTEAFF
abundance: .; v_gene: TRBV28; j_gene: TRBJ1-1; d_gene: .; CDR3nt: TGTGCCAGCAACACGGGATCGACTGAAGCTTTCTTT; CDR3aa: CASNTGSTEAFF
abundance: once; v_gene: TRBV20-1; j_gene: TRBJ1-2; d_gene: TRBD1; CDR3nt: TGCAGTGCCACGGACAGGGGAAAGGGCTACACCTTC; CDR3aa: CSATDRGKGYTF
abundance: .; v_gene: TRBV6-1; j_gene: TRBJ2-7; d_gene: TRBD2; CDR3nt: TGTGCCAGCAGGGGGACTAGCGGAGAGCGGGAGCAGTACTTC; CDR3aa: CASRGTSGEREQYF